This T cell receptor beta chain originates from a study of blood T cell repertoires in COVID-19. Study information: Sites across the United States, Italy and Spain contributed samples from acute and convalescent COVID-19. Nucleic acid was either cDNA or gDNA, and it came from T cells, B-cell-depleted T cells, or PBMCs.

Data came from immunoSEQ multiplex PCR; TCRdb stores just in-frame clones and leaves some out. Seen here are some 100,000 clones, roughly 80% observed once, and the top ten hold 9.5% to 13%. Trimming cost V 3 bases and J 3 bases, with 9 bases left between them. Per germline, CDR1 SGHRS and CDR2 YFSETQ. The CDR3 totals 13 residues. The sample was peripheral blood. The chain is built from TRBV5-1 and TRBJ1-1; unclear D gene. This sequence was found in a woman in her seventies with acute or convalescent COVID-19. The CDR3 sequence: CASSWSKDTEAFF. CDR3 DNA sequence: TGCGCCAGCAGCTGGAGTAAGGACACTGAAGCTTTCTTT.